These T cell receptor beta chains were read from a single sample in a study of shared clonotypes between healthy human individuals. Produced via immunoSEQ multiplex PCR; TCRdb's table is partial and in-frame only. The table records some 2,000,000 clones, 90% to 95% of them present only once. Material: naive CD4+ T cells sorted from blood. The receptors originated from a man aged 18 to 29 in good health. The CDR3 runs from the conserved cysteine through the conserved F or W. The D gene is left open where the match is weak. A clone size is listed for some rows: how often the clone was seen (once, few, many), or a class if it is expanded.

DNA: TGTGCCAGCTCGGGTAAGGGGAGCGGCAATCAGCCCCAGCATTTT
CDR3: CASSGKGSGNQPQHF
V: TRBV18
J: TRBJ1-5
size: NA
D: NA

DNA: TGCGCCAGCAGCCTTTTTTTAATAGGGGCTGATGGCTACACCTTC
CDR3: CASSLFLIGADGYTF
V: TRBV4-1
J: TRBJ1-2
size: NA
D: NA

DNA: TGTGCCATCGGGGTGGGAAATAACGACGAGCAGTACTTC
CDR3: CAIGVGNNDEQYF
V: TRBV10-3
J: TRBJ2-7
size: NA
D: NA

DNA: TGTGCCTGGAGTGTTAACACAGATACGCAGTATTTT
CDR3: CAWSVNTDTQYF
V: TRBV30
J: TRBJ2-3
size: few
D: NA

DNA: TGTGCCAGCAGTTTGGAAGGAGCGGGCAATCAGCCCCAGCATTTT
CDR3: CASSLEGAGNQPQHF
V: TRBV28
J: TRBJ1-5
size: NA
D: NA

DNA: TGTGCCAGCAGCCCTGGCGATAACACTGAAGCTTTCTTT
CDR3: CASSPGDNTEAFF
V: TRBV6-5
J: TRBJ1-1
size: NA
D: NA

DNA: TGTGCCATCAGCCAAAATCGAGCGTCCCAAAATCCGGATACGCAGTATTTT
CDR3: CAISQNRASQNPDTQYF
V: TRBV10-3
J: TRBJ2-3
size: NA
D: NA

DNA: TGTGCCAGCAGCGTAGGTTTGTACCAAGAGACCCAGTACTTC
CDR3: CASSVGLYQETQYF
V: TRBV9
J: TRBJ2-5
size: NA
D: NA

DNA: TGTGCCAGCAGTTACTCTTTTCAGGGGGGAGGAGAGACCCAGTACTTC
CDR3: CASSYSFQGGGETQYF
V: TRBV6-6
J: TRBJ2-5
size: NA
D: NA

DNA: TGTGCCAGCAGCCGCGACACGTACAATGAAAAACTGTTTTTT
CDR3: CASSRDTYNEKLFF
V: TRBV7-2
J: TRBJ1-4
size: NA
D: NA

DNA: TGTGCCAGTAGAGTCGTCTACAGGGGTAGCAATCAGCCCCAGCATTTT
CDR3: CASRVVYRGSNQPQHF
V: TRBV19
J: TRBJ1-5
size: once
D: TRBD1

DNA: TGTGCCATCAGTGGAAGACAAACCGGCTCCTACGAGCAGTACTTC
CDR3: CAISGRQTGSYEQYF
V: TRBV10-3
J: TRBJ2-7
size: NA
D: NA

DNA: TGTGCCATCAGTTCAGGGTCTAATCAGCCCCAGCATTTT
CDR3: CAISSGSNQPQHF
V: TRBV10-3
J: TRBJ1-5
size: NA
D: NA

DNA: TGCGCCAGCAGCCAAGAAGGAGACAGGGTCTACGAGCAGTACTTC
CDR3: CASSQEGDRVYEQYF
V: TRBV4-1
J: TRBJ2-7
size: NA
D: TRBD1

DNA: TGCGCCAGCAGCTTGACTGGGGAGGAGCCCCAGCATTTT
CDR3: CASSLTGEEPQHF
V: TRBV5-1
J: TRBJ1-5
size: NA
D: NA

DNA: TGTGCCAGCAGTCGGGCAGGGGGCTTGAATTCACCCCTCCACTTT
CDR3: CASSRAGGLNSPLHF
V: TRBV25-1
J: TRBJ1-6
size: NA
D: TRBD1

DNA: TGCGCCACCTCCTGGGGGGGCGCCGGAACTGAAGCTTTCTTT
CDR3: CATSWGGAGTEAFF
V: TRBV10-2
J: TRBJ1-1
size: NA
D: NA

DNA: TGCAGCGTTGGACCGACAACAGGTTCACCTGAGCAGTTCTTC
CDR3: CSVGPTTGSPEQFF
V: TRBV29-1
J: TRBJ2-1
size: NA
D: NA

DNA: TGTGCCTGGAGTGGAGGCAGGGCCTCTGGAAACACCATATATTTT
CDR3: CAWSGGRASGNTIYF
V: TRBV30
J: TRBJ1-3
size: NA
D: NA

DNA: TGTGCCAGCAGCTTAGGACTCATGCGAGGGATTGACGGCTACACCTTC
CDR3: CASSLGLMRGIDGYTF
V: TRBV7-2
J: TRBJ1-2
size: NA
D: NA

DNA: TGCGCCAGCAGCTTGGGTGGCGGTAGCTCTGGGGCCAACGTCCTGACTTTC
CDR3: CASSLGGGSSGANVLTF
V: TRBV5-1
J: TRBJ2-6
size: few
D: NA

DNA: TGTGCCAGCAGCTCCTTAACCGGGACATTCTACGAGCAGTACTTC
CDR3: CASSSLTGTFYEQYF
V: TRBV28
J: TRBJ2-7
size: NA
D: NA